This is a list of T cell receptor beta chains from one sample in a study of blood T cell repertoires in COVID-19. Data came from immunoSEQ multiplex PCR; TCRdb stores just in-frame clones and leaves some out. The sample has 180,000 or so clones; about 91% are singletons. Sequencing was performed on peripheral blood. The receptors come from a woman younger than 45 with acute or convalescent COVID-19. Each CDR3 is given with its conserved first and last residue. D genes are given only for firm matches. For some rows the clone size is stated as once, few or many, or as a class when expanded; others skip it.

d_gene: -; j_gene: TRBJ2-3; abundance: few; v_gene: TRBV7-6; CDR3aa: CASSSTGILITDTQYF; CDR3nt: TGTGCCAGCAGCTCCACAGGGATCCTAATTACAGATACGCAGTATTTT
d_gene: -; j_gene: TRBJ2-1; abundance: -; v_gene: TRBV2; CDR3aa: CASRGPLPSSYNEQFF; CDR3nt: TGTGCCAGCCGCGGCCCACTCCCGAGCTCCTACAATGAGCAGTTCTTC
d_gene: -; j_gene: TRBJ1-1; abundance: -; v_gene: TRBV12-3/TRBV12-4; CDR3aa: CASSWRQNTEAFF; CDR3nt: TGTGCCAGCAGTTGGCGGCAGAACACTGAAGCTTTCTTT
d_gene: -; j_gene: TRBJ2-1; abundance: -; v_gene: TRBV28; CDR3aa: CASSLLEGTDSWSYNEQFF; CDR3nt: TGTGCCAGCAGTTTGTTGGAAGGGACTGACTCGTGGTCCTACAATGAGCAGTTCTTC
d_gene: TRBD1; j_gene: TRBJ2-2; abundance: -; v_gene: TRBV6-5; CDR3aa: CASRRGRNTGELFF; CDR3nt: TGTGCCAGCAGGAGGGGGCGGAACACCGGGGAGCTGTTTTTT
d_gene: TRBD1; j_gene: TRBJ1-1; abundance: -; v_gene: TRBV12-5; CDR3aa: CASGLVPGTGNTEAFF; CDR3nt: TGTGCTAGTGGTTTGGTACCCGGGACAGGGAACACTGAAGCTTTCTTT
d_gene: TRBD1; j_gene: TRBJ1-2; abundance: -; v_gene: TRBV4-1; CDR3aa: CASSQDHWQTGEGYTF; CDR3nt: TGCGCCAGCAGCCAAGATCATTGGCAAACAGGGGAAGGCTACACCTTC
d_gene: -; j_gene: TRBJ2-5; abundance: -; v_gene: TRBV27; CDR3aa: CASSSAERRETQYF; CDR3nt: TGTGCCAGCAGTTCCGCAGAGCGTCGGGAGACCCAGTACTTC
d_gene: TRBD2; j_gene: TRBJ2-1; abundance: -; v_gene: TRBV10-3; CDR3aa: CAINGGGDLNEQFF; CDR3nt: TGTGCCATCAACGGCGGGGGGGACCTCAATGAGCAGTTCTTC
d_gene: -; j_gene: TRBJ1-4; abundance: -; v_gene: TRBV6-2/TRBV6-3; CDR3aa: CASSPADEKLFF; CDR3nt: TGTGCCAGCAGCCCCGCAGATGAAAAACTGTTTTTT
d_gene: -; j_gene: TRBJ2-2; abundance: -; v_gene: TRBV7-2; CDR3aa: CASSYRVGELFF; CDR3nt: TGTGCCAGCAGCTACAGGGTTGGGGAGCTGTTTTTT
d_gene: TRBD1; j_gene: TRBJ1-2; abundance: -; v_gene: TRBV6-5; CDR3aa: CASGGQNSLYGYTF; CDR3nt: TGTGCCAGCGGGGGACAGAATTCTCTTTATGGCTACACCTTC
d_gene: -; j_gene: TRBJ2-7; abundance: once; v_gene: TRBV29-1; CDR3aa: CSVETPGGTAPYF; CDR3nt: TGCAGCGTTGAAACACCCGGGGGTACTGCGCCGTACTTC
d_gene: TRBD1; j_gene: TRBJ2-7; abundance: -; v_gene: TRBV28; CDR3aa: CASSPVGTGLNEQYF; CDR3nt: TGTGCCAGCAGTCCCGTCGGGACAGGGCTCAACGAGCAGTACTTC
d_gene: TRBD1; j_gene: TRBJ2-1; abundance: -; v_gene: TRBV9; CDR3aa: CASSVASTGGREQFF; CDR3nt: TGTGCCAGCAGCGTAGCTTCGACAGGGGGTAGAGAGCAGTTCTTC
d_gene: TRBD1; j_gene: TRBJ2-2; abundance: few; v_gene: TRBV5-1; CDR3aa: CASSSGQVTGELFF; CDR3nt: TGCGCCAGCAGCTCGGGACAGGTCACCGGGGAGCTGTTTTTT
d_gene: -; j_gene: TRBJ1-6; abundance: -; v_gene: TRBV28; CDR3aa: CASRQGGMVPLHF; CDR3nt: TGTGCCAGCAGGCAGGGCGGTATGGTACCCCTCCACTTT
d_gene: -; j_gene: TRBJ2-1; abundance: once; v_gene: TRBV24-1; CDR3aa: CATSDLMRYEQFF; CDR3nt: TGTGCCACCAGTGATTTGATGCGATATGAGCAGTTCTTC
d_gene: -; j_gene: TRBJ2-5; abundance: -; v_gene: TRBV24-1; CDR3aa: CATSEPLRSETQYF; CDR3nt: TGTGCCACCAGTGAACCACTAAGGTCGGAGACCCAGTACTTC
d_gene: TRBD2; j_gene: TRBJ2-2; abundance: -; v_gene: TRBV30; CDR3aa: CAWSGLAGEVGELFF; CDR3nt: TGTGCCTGGAGTGGTCTAGCGGGGGAAGTCGGGGAGCTGTTTTTT
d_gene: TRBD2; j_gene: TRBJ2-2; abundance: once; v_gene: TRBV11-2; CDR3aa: CASSGLGPGELFF; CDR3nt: TGTGCCAGCAGCGGACTAGGCCCCGGGGAGCTGTTTTTT
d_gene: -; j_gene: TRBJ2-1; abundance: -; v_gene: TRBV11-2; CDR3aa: CASSSNRIYNEQFF; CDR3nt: TGTGCCAGCAGCTCAAACAGGATCTACAATGAGCAGTTCTTC
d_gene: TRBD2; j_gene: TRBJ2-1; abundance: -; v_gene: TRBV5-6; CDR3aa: CASSFISGSSYNEQFF; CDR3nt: TGTGCCAGCAGCTTTATCAGCGGGAGCTCCTACAATGAGCAGTTCTTC
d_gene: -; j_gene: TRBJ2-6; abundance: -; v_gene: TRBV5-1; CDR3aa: CASSSRIFTGLGANVLTF; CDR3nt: TGCGCCAGCAGCTCGCGTATTTTTACAGGGTTGGGGGCCAACGTCCTGACTTTC
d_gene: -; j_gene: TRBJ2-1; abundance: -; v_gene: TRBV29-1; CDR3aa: CSVGSISSYNEQFF; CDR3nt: TGCAGCGTTGGTAGCATTAGCTCCTACAATGAGCAGTTCTTC
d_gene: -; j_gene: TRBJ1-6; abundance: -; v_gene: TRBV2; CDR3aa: CASVQAHNSPLHF; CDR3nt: TGTGCCAGCGTCCAAGCCCATAATTCACCCCTCCACTTT
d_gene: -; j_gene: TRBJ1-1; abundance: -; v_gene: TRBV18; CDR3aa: CASADGEAFF; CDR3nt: TGTGCCAGCGCAGATGGTGAAGCTTTCTTT
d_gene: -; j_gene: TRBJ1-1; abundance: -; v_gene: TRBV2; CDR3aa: CASRQLNTEAFF; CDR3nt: TGTGCCAGCAGACAGCTGAACACTGAAGCTTTCTTT
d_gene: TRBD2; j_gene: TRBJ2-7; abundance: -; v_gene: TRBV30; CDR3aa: CARIAGGEQYF; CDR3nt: TGTGCCCGGATTGCGGGAGGTGAGCAGTACTTC
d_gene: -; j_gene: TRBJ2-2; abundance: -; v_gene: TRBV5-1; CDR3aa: CASRRTGTGTGELFF; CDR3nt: TGCGCCAGCAGACGGACCGGGACTGGCACCGGGGAGCTGTTTTTT
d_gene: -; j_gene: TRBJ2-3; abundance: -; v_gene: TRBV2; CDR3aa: CASGPETDTQYF; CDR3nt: TGTGCCAGCGGGCCCGAGACAGATACGCAGTATTTT
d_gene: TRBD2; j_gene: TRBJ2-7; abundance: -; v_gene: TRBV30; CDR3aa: CAWSTKLAGGTYEQYF; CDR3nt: TGTGCCTGGTCTACCAAACTAGCGGGAGGCACCTACGAGCAGTACTTC
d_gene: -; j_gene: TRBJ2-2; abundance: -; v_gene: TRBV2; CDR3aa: CASSEAGAGANTGELFF; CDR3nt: TGTGCCAGCAGTGAAGCAGGGGCAGGGGCGAACACCGGGGAGCTGTTTTTT
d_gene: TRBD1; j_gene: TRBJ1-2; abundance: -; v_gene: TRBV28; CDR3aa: CASSFFRGLGYTF; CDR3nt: TGTGCCAGCAGCTTCTTCAGGGGGCTTGGCTACACCTTC
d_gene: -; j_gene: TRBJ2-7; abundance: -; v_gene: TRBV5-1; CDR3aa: CASSLDQGLGYEQYF; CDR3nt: TGCGCCAGCAGCTTGGACCAGGGCCTCGGGTACGAGCAGTACTTC
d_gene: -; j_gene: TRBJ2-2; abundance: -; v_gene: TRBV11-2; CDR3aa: CASSLGRVGRELFF; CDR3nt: TGTGCCAGCAGCTTAGGCAGGGTAGGACGGGAGCTGTTTTTT
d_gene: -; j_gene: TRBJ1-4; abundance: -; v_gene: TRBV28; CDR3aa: CASSLGGAINEKLFF; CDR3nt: TGTGCCAGCAGTTTGGGGGGGGCCATTAATGAAAAACTGTTTTTT
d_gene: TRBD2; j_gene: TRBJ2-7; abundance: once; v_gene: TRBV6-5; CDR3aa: CASVGEGYEQYF; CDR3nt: TGTGCCAGCGTCGGGGAGGGTTACGAGCAGTACTTC
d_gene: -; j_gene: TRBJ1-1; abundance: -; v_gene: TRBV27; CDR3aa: CASSLRIQGEAFF; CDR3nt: TGTGCCAGCAGTTTACGCATACAGGGCGAAGCTTTCTTT
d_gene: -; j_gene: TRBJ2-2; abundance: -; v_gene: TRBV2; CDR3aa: CASSASLSGTGELFF; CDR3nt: TGTGCCAGCAGTGCGTCTCTCTCGGGCACCGGGGAGCTGTTTTTT
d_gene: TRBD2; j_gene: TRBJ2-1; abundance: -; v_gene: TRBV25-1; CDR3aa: CASSDAIAGVHQFF; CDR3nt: TGTGCCAGCAGTGACGCGATAGCGGGAGTCCATCAGTTCTTC
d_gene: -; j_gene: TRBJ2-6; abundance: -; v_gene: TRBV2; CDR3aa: CASSPAGVGGANVLTF; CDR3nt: TGTGCCAGCAGTCCGGCCGGGGTGGGCGGGGCCAACGTCCTGACTTTC
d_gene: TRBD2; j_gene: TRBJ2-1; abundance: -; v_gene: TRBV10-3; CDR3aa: CASSGTSGSREQFF; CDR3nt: TGTGCCAGCTCCGGGACTAGCGGGAGTCGTGAGCAGTTCTTC
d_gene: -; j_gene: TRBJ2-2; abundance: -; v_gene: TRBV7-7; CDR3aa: CASSPLMAGGELFF; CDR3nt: TGTGCTAGCAGCCCCCTTATGGCGGGGGGGGAGCTGTTTTTT
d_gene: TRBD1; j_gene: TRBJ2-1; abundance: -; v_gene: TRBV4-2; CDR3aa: CASSQGDRGQFF; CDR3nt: TGTGCCAGCAGCCAAGGGGACAGGGGGCAGTTCTTC
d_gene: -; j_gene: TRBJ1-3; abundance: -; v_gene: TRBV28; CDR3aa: CASTSVPGGNTIYF; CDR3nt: TGTGCCAGCACCTCCGTCCCGGGGGGAAACACCATATATTTT
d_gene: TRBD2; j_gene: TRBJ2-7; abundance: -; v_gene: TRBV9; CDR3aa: CASSQTSGSYEQYF; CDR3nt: TGTGCCAGCAGTCAGACTAGCGGGAGTTACGAGCAGTACTTC
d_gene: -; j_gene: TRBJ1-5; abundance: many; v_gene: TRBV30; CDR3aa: CAWSLRISSPQHF; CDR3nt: TGTGCCTGGAGTCTCCGCATTTCGAGTCCCCAGCATTTT
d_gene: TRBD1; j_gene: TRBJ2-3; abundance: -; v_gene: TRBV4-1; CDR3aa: CASSQLQGARKDTQYF; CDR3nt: TGCGCCAGCAGCCAATTACAGGGGGCGCGGAAAGATACGCAGTATTTT
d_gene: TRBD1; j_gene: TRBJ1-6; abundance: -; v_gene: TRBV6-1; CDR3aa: CAGAQGVGNSPLHF; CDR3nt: TGTGCCGGAGCCCAGGGGGTGGGTAATTCACCCCTCCACTTT
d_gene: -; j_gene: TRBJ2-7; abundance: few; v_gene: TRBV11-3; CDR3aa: CASSQSGLSYEQYF; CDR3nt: TGTGCCAGCAGCCAGAGTGGGCTCTCCTACGAGCAGTACTTC
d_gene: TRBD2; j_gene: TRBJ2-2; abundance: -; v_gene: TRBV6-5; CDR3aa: CASTSGRYTGELFF; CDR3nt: TGTGCCAGCACCAGCGGGAGATACACCGGGGAGCTGTTTTTT
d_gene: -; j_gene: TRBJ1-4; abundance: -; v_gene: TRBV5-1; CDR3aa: CASSLRGPALYEKLFF; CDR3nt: TGCGCCAGCAGCTTGCGAGGGCCGGCGCTTTATGAAAAACTGTTTTTT
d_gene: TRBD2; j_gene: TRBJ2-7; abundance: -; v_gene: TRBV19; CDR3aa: CASSIFPRTSGRYEQYF; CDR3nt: TGTGCCAGTAGTATATTTCCTAGGACTAGTGGTCGCTACGAGCAGTACTTC
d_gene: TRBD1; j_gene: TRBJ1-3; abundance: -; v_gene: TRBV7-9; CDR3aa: CASSPDRGHPSGNTIYF; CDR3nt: TGTGCCAGCAGCCCTGACAGGGGGCATCCCTCTGGAAACACCATATATTTT
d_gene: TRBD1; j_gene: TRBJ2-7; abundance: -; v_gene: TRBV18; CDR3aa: CAISARLDRGSEQYF; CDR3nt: TGTGCCATCAGTGCACGGTTGGACAGGGGGAGCGAGCAGTACTTC
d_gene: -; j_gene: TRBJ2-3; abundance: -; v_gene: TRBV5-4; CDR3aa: CASSADSTDTQYF; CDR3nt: TGTGCCAGCAGCGCAGACTCCACAGATACGCAGTATTTT